This TCR beta chain was identified during a study of T cell responses to AZD1222 COVID-19 vaccine. V lost 2 bases and J lost 2; bases outside the gene matches: 12. The CDR3 is 19 amino acids. Germline V lookup: CDR1 KGHDR, CDR2 SFDVKD. TCRdb's table, derived via immunoSEQ multiplex PCR, lists solely in-frame clones and lacks some. The sample has 100,000 to 150,000 clones; roughly 91% are singletons. This receptor was identified in an adult who received the AZD1222 COVID-19 vaccine. Sequenced here: peripheral blood, sampled 28 days after the second AZD1222 dose. The rearrangement uses TRBV24-1 and TRBJ2-3, with 10 bases aligning to TRBD2. The chain's CDR3 is CATSDSQGCLAGVTDTQYF. The CDR3 DNA is TGTGCCACCAGTGATTCACAGGGGTGTCTAGCGGGAGTCACAGATACGCAGTATTTT.